This T cell receptor beta chain was captured by sequencing in a study of blood T cell repertoires in COVID-19. Turning to the study itself: COVID-19 samples from acute and convalescent phases originated in the United States, Italy and Spain. T cells, B-cell-depleted T cells, or PBMCs provided the cDNA or gDNA that served as material.

Trimming removed 8 bases at V and 0 bases at J, with 22 bases between. Germline CDR1 LNHDA, CDR2 SQIVND (reference sequence). This CDR3 is built from 17 residues. Original processing notes: Amplified reference gene primers provided the basis for estimating nucleated cell counts. The repertoire was sequenced with immunoSEQ multiplex PCR; TCRdb's copy has only in-frame clones and lacks some. D and trimming were read from the DNA, whereas the V and J calls and clone size are those reported in that table. This sample carries a few hundred thousand clones, more than 65% of them seen once, and the ten largest clones take 1.1%.

Sequenced sample: peripheral blood. V gene TRBV19 combines with J gene TRBJ1-1; TRBD1 might be the D (6 bases). This receptor was taken from a human donor with acute or convalescent COVID-19. The donor label of this sample is uncertain. The CDR3 region has the DNA TGTGCCAGTCAGTCCAGGGGAAGAGGGGTTTTGAACACTGAAGCTTTCTTT. Translation: CASQSRGRGVLNTEAFF. Full variable domain (rest looked up from reference TRBV19 and TRBJ1-1): DGGITQSPKYLFRKEGQNVTLSCEQNLNHDAMYWYRQDPGQGLRLIYYSQIVNDFQKGDIAEGYSVSREKKESFPLTVTSAQKNPTAFYLCASQSRGRGVLNTEAFFGQGTRLTVV.